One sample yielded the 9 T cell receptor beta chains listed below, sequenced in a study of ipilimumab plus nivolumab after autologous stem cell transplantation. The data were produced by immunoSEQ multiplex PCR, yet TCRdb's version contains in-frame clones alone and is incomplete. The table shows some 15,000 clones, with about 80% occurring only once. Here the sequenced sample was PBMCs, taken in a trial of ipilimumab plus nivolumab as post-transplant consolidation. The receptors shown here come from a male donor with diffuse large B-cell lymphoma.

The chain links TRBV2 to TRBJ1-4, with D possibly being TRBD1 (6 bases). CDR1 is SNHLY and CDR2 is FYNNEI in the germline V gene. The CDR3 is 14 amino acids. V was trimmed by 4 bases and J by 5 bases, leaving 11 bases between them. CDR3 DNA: TGTGCCAGCAGTGTGACAGGACTCAATGAAAAACTGTTTTTT. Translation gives CASSVTGLNEKLFF.

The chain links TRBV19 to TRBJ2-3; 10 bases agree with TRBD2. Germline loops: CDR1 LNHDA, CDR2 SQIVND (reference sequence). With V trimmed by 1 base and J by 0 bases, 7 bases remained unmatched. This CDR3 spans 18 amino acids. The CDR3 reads CASSIGPTSGDSTDTQYF. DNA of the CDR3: TGTGCCAGTAGTATAGGCCCAACTAGCGGGGATAGCACAGATACGCAGTATTTT.

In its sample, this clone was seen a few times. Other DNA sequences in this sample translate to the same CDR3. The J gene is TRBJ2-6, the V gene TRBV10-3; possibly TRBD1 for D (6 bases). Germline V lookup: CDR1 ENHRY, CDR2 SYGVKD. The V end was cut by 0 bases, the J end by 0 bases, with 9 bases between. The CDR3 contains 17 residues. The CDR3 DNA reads TGTGCCATCAGTGAGTCCAGGGGAAGCTCTGGGGCCAACGTCCTGACTTTC. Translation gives CAISESRGSSGANVLTF.

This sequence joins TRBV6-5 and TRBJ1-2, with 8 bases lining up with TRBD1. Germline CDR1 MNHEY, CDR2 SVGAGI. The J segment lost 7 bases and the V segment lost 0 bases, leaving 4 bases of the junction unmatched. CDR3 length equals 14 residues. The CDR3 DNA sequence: TGTGCCAGCAGTTACTCCGGACAGGGTCTTGGCTACACCTTC. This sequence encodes CASSYSGQGLGYTF.

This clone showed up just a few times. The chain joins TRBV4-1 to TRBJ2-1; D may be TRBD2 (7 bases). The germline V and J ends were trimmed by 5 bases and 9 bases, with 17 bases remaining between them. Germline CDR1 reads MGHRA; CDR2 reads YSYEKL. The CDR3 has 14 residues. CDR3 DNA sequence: TGCGCCAGCAGCGCGGGGGCCGACAGCGGTGAGCAGTTCTTC. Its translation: CASSAGADSGEQFF.

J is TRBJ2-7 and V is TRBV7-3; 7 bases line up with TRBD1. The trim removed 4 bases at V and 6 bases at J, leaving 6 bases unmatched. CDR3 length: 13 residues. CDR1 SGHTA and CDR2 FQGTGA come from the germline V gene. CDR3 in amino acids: CASSSQGQSEQYF. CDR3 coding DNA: TGTGCCAGCAGCTCACAGGGGCAAAGCGAGCAGTACTTC.

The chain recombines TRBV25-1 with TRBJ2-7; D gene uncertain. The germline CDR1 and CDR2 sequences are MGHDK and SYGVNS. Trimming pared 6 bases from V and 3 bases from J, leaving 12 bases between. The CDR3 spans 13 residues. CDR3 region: CASRSAESYEQYF. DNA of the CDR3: TGTGCCAGCAGATCCGCGGAGAGCTACGAGCAGTACTTC.

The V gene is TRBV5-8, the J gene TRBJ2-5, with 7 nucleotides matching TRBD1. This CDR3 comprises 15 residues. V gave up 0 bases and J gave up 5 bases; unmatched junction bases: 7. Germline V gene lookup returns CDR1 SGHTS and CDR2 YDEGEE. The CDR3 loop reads CASSLDSGDSETQYF. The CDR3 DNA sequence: TGTGCCAGCAGCTTGGACTCAGGGGACAGCGAGACCCAGTACTTC.

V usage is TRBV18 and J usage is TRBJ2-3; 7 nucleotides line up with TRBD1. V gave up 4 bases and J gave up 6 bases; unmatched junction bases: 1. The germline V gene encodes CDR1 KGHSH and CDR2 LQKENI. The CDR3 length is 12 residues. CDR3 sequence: CASSQTGDTQYF. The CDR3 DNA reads TGTGCCAGCTCACAGACAGGGGATACGCAGTATTTT. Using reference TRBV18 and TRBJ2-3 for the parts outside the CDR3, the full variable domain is NAGVMQNPRHLVRRRGQEARLRCSPMKGHSHVYWYRQLPEEGLKFMVYLQKENIIDESGMPKERFSAEFPKEGPSILRIQQVVRGDSAAYFCASSQTGDTQYFGPGTRLTVL.